What follows describes a single T cell receptor beta chain. What it binds is unknown. V was clipped by 7 bases and J by 6 bases; unmatched bases: 9. CDR3 length: 15 residues. CDR1 and CDR2 (germline): SEHNR, FQNEAQ (reference sequence). These data are taken from a study of OX40 agonist ivuxolimab in advanced cancers. Study information: The study gave patients intravenous ivuxolimab at 0.01 to 10 mg/kg every 2 weeks. General study results and limits: Researchers report that CD8+ T cells had, on average, more expanded clones than CD4+.

Measured with immunoSEQ multiplex PCR; TCRdb has only the in-frame clones, and not every one. The sample includes roughly 74,000 clones, approximately 81% seen only once; the top ten take over 2%. This specimen consisted of CD4+ or CD8+ T cells sorted from blood, obtained in a trial of the OX40 agonist ivuxolimab. This clonotype originated in an adult with an advanced solid tumor such as melanoma, head and neck, liver or kidney cancer. V gene TRBV7-9 combines with J gene TRBJ2-2; TRBD2 aligns across 9 bases. The CDR3 spells CASKRAGGPAGELFF. The CDR3 DNA sequence: TGTGCCAGCAAACGGGCGGGAGGGCCGGCCGGGGAGCTGTTTTTT.